This TCR beta chain was observed in a study of blood T cell repertoires in COVID-19. This CDR3 is built from 15 residues. Germline V gene sequence: CDR1 SGHAT, CDR2 FQDESV (reference sequence). V was cut by 5 bases and J by 2 bases, with 15 bases left in between. Method: immunoSEQ multiplex PCR; TCRdb's copy keeps in-frame clones and lacks some. This table holds hundreds of thousands of clones, roughly 90% found once. Sequencing was done on a sample of PBMCs or T cells enriched from blood (not recorded which). The TCR sequence derives from a woman between 45 and 60 years old in a cohort exposed to, infected with or recovered from COVID-19 (not recorded which). The chain joins TRBV11-1 to TRBJ1-1, with unresolved D. DNA of the CDR3: TGTGCCAGCAGCCCTGAATACTATAATAACACTGAAGCTTTCTTT. It is translated as CASSPEYYNNTEAFF. The full variable domain, its missing parts supplied by reference TRBV11-1 and TRBJ1-1, is EAEVAQSPRYKITEKSQAVAFWCDPISGHATLYWYRQILGQGPELLVQFQDESVVDDSQLPKDRFSAERLKGVDSTLKIQPAELGDSAMYLCASSPEYYNNTEAFFGQGTRLTVV.